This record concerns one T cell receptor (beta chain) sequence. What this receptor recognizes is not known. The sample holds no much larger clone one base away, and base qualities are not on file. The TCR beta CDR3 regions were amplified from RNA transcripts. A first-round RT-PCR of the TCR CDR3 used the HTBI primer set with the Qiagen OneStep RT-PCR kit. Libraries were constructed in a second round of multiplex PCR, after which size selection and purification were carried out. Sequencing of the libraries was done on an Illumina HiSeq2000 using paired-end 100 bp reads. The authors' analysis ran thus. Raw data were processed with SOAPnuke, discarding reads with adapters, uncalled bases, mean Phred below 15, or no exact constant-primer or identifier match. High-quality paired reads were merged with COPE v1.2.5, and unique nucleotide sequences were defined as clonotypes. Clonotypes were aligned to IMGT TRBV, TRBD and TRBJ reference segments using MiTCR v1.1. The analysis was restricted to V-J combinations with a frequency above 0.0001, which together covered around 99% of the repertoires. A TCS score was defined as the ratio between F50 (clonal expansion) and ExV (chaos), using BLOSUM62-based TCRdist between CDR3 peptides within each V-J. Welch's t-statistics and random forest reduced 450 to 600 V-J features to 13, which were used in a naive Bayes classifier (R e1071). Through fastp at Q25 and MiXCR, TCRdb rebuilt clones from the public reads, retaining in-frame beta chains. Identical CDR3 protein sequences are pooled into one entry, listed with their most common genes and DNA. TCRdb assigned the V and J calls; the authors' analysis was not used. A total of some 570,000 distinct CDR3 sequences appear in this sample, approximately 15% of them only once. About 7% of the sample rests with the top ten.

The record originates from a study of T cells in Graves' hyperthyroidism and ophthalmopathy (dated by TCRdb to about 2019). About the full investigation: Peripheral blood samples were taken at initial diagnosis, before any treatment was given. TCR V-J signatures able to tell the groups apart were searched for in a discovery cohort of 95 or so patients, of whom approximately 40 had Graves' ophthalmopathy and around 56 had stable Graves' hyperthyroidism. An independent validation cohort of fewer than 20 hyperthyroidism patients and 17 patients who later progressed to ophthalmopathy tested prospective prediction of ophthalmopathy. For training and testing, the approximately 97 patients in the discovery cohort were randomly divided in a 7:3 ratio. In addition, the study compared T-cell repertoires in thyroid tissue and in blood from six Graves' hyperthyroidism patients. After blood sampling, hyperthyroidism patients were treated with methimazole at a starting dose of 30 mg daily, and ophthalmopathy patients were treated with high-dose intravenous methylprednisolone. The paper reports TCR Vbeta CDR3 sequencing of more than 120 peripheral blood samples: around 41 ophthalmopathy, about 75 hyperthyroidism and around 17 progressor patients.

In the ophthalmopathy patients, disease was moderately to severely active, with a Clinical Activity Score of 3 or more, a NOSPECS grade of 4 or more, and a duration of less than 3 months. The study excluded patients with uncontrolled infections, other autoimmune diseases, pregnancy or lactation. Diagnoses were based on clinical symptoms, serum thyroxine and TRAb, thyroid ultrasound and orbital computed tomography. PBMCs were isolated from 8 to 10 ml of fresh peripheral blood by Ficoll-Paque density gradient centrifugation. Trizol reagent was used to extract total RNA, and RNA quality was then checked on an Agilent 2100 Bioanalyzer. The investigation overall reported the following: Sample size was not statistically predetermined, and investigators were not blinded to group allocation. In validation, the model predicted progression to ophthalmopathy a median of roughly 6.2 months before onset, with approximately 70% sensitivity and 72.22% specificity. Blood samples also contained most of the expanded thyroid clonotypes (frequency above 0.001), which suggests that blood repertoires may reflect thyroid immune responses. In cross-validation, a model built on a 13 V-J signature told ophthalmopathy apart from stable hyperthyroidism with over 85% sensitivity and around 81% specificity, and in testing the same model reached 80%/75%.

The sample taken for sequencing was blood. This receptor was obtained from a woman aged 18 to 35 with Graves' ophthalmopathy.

The CDR3 region: CSGGLGYTF. The nucleotides are TGCAGTGGCGGGTTAGGCTACACCTTC. The rearrangement combines TRBV20-1 with TRBJ1-2, with the identity of the D gene unclear. The CDR3, from cysteine to phenylalanine, totals 9 residues. CDR3 DNA is the only sequence kept; it has 27 bases, read in frame from the first base. Trimming at the junction amounts to 7 bases on V and 8 bases on J, and the germline ends lie 8 bases apart. The germline V gene encodes CDR1 DFQATT and CDR2 SNEGSKA (reference sequence).